The 28 T cell receptor beta chains in this list originate from one sample, sequenced in a study of blood T cell repertoires in COVID-19. Clones were read by immunoSEQ multiplex PCR, and TCRdb kept only the in-frame ones, dropping some. Found here are approximately 430,000 clones, 75% to 90% of them singletons; the top ten hold 1.4%. Sequenced: peripheral blood. These receptors were collected from a woman aged 25 to 39 with active or convalescent COVID-19.

The V call is TRBV4-1, the J call TRBJ2-2; weak D call: TRBD2 (6 bases). V was trimmed by 0 bases and J by 1 base, leaving 9 bases between them. The CDR3 runs to 16 residues. Germline CDR1 reads MGHRA; CDR2 reads YSYEKL. CDR3 in amino acids: CASSQDDGRNTGELFF. CDR3 nucleotide sequence: TGCGCCAGCAGCCAAGATGACGGGAGGAACACCGGGGAGCTGTTTTTT.

This chain uses TRBV19 with TRBJ2-7; D is possibly TRBD2 (5 bases). Germline CDR1 reads LNHDA; CDR2 reads SQIVND (reference sequence). Trimming cost V 4 bases and J 7 bases, with 8 bases left between them. The length of the CDR3 is 11 residues. CDR3 DNA sequence: TGTGCCAGTAGTACCACGGGGGAGCAGTACTTC. It encodes CASSTTGEQYF.

The chain couples TRBV5-4 to TRBJ2-7; 10 nucleotides match TRBD1. Looked up from germline, CDR1 is SGHNT and CDR2 is YYREEE (reference sequence). V gave up 0 bases and J gave up 1 base; unmatched junction bases: 4. The CDR3 has 16 residues. CDR3 region: CASSLEPGQGSYEQYF. The CDR3 DNA sequence: TGTGCCAGCAGCTTGGAACCGGGACAGGGGTCCTACGAGCAGTACTTC.

The chain combines TRBV14 with TRBJ1-2; TRBD1 might be the D (5 bases). Trimming stripped 3 bases from V and 8 bases from J, with 13 bases between. There are 13 residues in the CDR3. Per the germline V gene, CDR1 is SGHDN and CDR2 is FVKESK. The CDR3 DNA is TGTGCCAGCAGCCAGGCAGGGACTTACGGCTACACCTTC. It yields the protein CASSQAGTYGYTF.

The chain uses TRBV10-3 and TRBJ2-3, with 8 positions matching TRBD2. Germline CDR1 and CDR2: ENHRY and SYGVKD. The CDR3 is 14 residues long. Germline trimming cut 2 bases from V and 7 bases from J; bases unmatched to any gene: 5. CDR3 loop: CAISEGLAGHTQYF. The DNA for the CDR3 is TGTGCCATCAGTGAGGGACTAGCAGGTCATACGCAGTATTTT.

The chain carries TRBV10-2 and TRBJ2-5, with TRBD2 matching over 9 bases. Germline V lookup: CDR1 WSHSY, CDR2 SAAADI. J gave up 4 bases and V 8 bases, and 8 bases lay outside the gene matches. The CDR3 contains 14 residues. Here the CDR3 reads CASLGSGSLETQYF. The CDR3 bases are TGCGCCAGCCTGGGTAGCGGGAGTCTAGAGACCCAGTACTTC.

The chain has TRBV29-1 and TRBJ1-4; TRBD1 might be the D (5 bases). Deletions cut 5 bases from V and 1 base from J, with 14 bases between. This CDR3 comprises 15 residues. Per the germline V gene, CDR1 is SQVTM and CDR2 is ANQGSEA. DNA of the CDR3: TGCAGCGTTCCAGGGTTTGGTTTAACTAATGAAAAACTGTTTTTT. It is translated as CSVPGFGLTNEKLFF.

On this clone itself: Other DNA variants within this sample encode the same CDR3. The rearrangement uses TRBV6-5 and TRBJ1-5; 7 bases are a match to TRBD1. This CDR3 has 14 amino acids. Germline-derived CDR1 and CDR2 are MNHEY and SVGAGI. J was trimmed by 5 bases and V by 4 bases; bases with no gene match: 5. The CDR3 DNA reads TGTGCCAGCAGTTTGGTCAGGGGGGATCAGCCCCAGCATTTT. Translation: CASSLVRGDQPQHF.

The chain combines TRBV4-1 with TRBJ2-7, with 7 bases that match TRBD2. V shed 0 bases, J shed 6 bases, and the junction held 2 bases outside the gene matches. The CDR3 sequence is 13 residues long. The germline CDR1 and CDR2 sequences are MGHRA and YSYEKL. CDR3 region: CASSQEGRGEQYF. CDR3 nucleotides: TGCGCCAGCAGCCAAGAGGGGAGGGGCGAGCAGTACTTC.

CDR3: CASSISGSFGDSGNQPQHF. CDR3 nucleotides: TGTGCCAGTAGTATATCGGGGAGTTTCGGGGATTCGGGCAATCAGCCCCAGCATTTT. The chain combines TRBV19 with TRBJ1-5; D gene uncertain. Germline CDR1 is LNHDA and CDR2 is SQIVND (reference sequence). V was trimmed by 2 bases and J by 2 bases, leaving 22 bases between them. The CDR3 covers 19 residues.

J is TRBJ2-7 and V is TRBV7-9, with a tentative D call TRBD2 (5 bases). The V and J ends lost 5 bases and 0 bases respectively, with 14 bases between them. The V gene's germline CDR1 is SEHNR and CDR2 FQNEAQ (reference sequence). The CDR3 has 15 amino acids. This chain's CDR3 is CASSILGTDSYEQYF. CDR3 coding DNA: TGTGCCAGCAGCATACTAGGAACGGACTCCTACGAGCAGTACTTC.

This CDR3 is CASRVTGTSGGAYNEQFF. The CDR3 nucleotides are TGTGCAAGTCGGGTTACCGGGACTAGCGGGGGGGCCTACAATGAGCAGTTCTTC. The V gene is TRBV12-2, the J gene TRBJ2-1; the table's D call of TRBD2 was not tested on the DNA. TRBV12-2 is assigned pseudogene status. This CDR3 has 18 residues.

The chain employs TRBV11-2 and TRBJ1-6; TRBD1 matches 9 bases. V shed 3 bases and J 14 bases; nucleotides not matched to a gene: 5. The CDR3 is made up of 13 amino acids. Germline V gene lookup returns CDR1 SGHAT and CDR2 FQNNGV. The CDR3 DNA reads TGTGCCAGCAGCTTGGGACAGGGCGCCACCCTCCACTTT. Translating it yields CASSLGQGATLHF.

The chain has TRBV15 and TRBJ2-7, with TRBD2 as a possible D gene (5 bases). Between the trimmed V and J ends, which lost 5 bases and 3 bases, there was a span of 14 bases. From germline, CDR1 is LNHNV and CDR2 YYDKDF (reference sequence). The CDR3 runs to 14 residues. The CDR3 reads CATSLGVSGYEQYF. The CDR3 DNA is TGTGCCACCAGCCTCGGTGTCAGCGGCTACGAGCAGTACTTC.

This rearrangement joins TRBV7-8 to TRBJ2-7, with D perhaps matching TRBD2 (5 bases). Germline V lookup: CDR1 SGHVS, CDR2 FQNEAQ. The CDR3 has 16 residues. V gave up 4 bases and J gave up 0 bases, with 16 bases separating them. The CDR3 loop is CASSWYSGLSSYEQYF. The CDR3, as DNA: TGTGCCAGCAGCTGGTACAGCGGTTTAAGCTCCTACGAGCAGTACTTC.

The chain couples TRBV2 to TRBJ2-1, with 11 bases fitting TRBD1. This CDR3 region has 13 residues. From germline, CDR1 is SNHLY and CDR2 FYNNEI. Losses at the gene ends were 8 bases for V and 7 bases for J; bases not matched to a gene: 4. The CDR3 nucleotides are TGTGCCAGCGCTGGGGACAGGGGGAATGAGCAGTTCTTC. Translated, it gives CASAGDRGNEQFF.

There are a few counts of this clone. The chain carries TRBV12-3 or TRBV12-4 and TRBJ1-4, with D perhaps matching TRBD1 (5 bases). The CDR3 consists of 13 residues. V was trimmed by 5 bases and J by 7 bases, leaving 11 bases between them. The CDR3 sequence: CASSPGHGEKLFF. As DNA, the CDR3 is TGTGCCAGCAGTCCCGGACATGGTGAAAAACTGTTTTTT.

This chain links TRBV11-2 with TRBJ2-5, with 14 bases lining up with TRBD2. The CDR3 runs 17 residues. Germline CDR1 and CDR2: SGHAT and FQNNGV. Trimming took 5 bases from V and 4 from J; bases not matched to a gene: 9. As DNA, the CDR3 is TGTGCCAGCAGCGAACTCGGGACTAGCGGGAGAGGAGAGACCCAGTACTTC. Protein product: CASSELGTSGRGETQYF.

This rearrangement joins TRBV29-1 to TRBJ1-2; the match to TRBD1 covers 8 bases. CDR1 is SQVTM, CDR2 ANQGSEA, per germline. The CDR3 runs to 13 residues. J was trimmed by 0 bases and V by 7 bases; bases with no gene match: 4. CDR3 DNA: TGCAGCGCGGGACAGGCTTCTAACTATGGCTACACCTTC. Amino acids: CSAGQASNYGYTF.

There are a few counts of this clone. V and J are TRBV19 and TRBJ2-1; weak D call: TRBD2 (7 bases). V was trimmed by 5 bases and J by 0 bases, leaving 14 bases between them. Germline loops: CDR1 LNHDA, CDR2 SQIVND (reference sequence). There are 16 residues in the CDR3. The CDR3 protein is CASSQGRGTSYNEQFF. Here the CDR3 DNA reads TGTGCCAGTAGTCAGGGGAGGGGGACCTCCTACAATGAGCAGTTCTTC.

The CDR3 region has the DNA TGTGCCAGCAGCAAAGGGGGGACAGGTCATGGGTCTGGCTACACCTTC. It codes for CASSKGGTGHGSGYTF. The chain joins TRBV7-6 to TRBJ1-2; 8 bases are a match to TRBD1. The CDR3 sequence is 16 residues long. With V trimmed by 5 bases and J by 7 bases, 15 bases remained unmatched. Germline loops: CDR1 SGHVS, CDR2 FNYEAQ.

The chain uses TRBV30 and TRBJ2-5, with D hard to call. The V end lost 0 bases, the J end lost 7 bases, and 15 bases lay between the germline ends. CDR3 size: 14 residues. Germline-derived CDR1 and CDR2 are GTSNPN and SVGIG (reference sequence). The DNA for the CDR3 is TGTGCCTGGAGTGTAATAGGCCCTAGTTGGACCCAGTACTTC. It specifies CAWSVIGPSWTQYF.

The chain joins TRBV14 to TRBJ1-2; tentative D call: TRBD1 (6 bases). CDR1 is SGHDN and CDR2 is FVKESK in the germline V gene. The CDR3 is 16 residues long. Trimming took 0 bases from V and 3 from J, leaving 14 bases between them. CDR3: CASSQDQLDRHYGYTF. The DNA of the CDR3 is TGTGCCAGCAGCCAAGATCAATTGGACAGACACTATGGCTACACCTTC.

This clone was found once. The chain uses TRBV9 and TRBJ1-2; D unclear. The CDR3 length is 14 residues. Trimming stripped 0 bases from V and 2 bases from J, with 8 bases between. In germline, CDR1 is SGDLS, CDR2 YYNGEE. In DNA form, the CDR3 reads TGTGCCAGCAGCGTAGAGGAGGGCAACTATGGCTACACCTTC. It translates to CASSVEEGNYGYTF.

V and J are TRBV13 and TRBJ2-7; D may be TRBD2 (6 bases). The CDR3 totals 17 residues. V lost 1 base and J lost 0, with 16 bases in between. CDR1 and CDR2 (germline): PRHDT, FYEKMQ (reference sequence). Here the CDR3 reads CASSLDSSAGSSYEQYF. CDR3 DNA sequence: TGTGCCAGCAGCTTAGACTCATCTGCGGGAAGCTCCTACGAGCAGTACTTC. Looking up the rest from reference TRBV13 and TRBJ2-7 gives the full variable domain: AAGVIQSPRHLIKEKRETATLKCYPIPRHDTVYWYQQGPGQDPQFLISFYEKMQSDKGSIPDRFSAQQFSDYHSELNMSSLELGDSALYFCASSLDSSAGSSYEQYFGPGTRLTVT.

The genes are TRBV19 and TRBJ1-1; 10 bases map to TRBD1. Germline V gene data show CDR1 as LNHDA and CDR2 as SQIVND (reference sequence). J lost 0 bases, V lost 6 bases, and 1 base had no gene match. This CDR3 region has 14 residues. This chain's CDR3 is CASRGQGMNTEAFF. For the CDR3, the DNA is TGTGCCAGTAGGGGACAGGGGATGAACACTGAAGCTTTCTTT.

The chain couples TRBV19 to TRBJ2-2, with 7 bases identical to TRBD1. Losses at the gene ends were 2 bases for V and 4 bases for J; bases not matched to a gene: 13. Per the germline V gene, CDR1 is LNHDA and CDR2 is SQIVND (reference sequence). The CDR3 spans 18 residues. CDR3 residues: CASSIKVILDRTTGELFF. The CDR3 nucleotides read TGTGCCAGTAGTATAAAGGTGATCTTGGACAGGACCACCGGGGAGCTGTTTTTT. Supplemented by reference TRBV19 and TRBJ2-2, the full variable domain reads DGGITQSPKYLFRKEGQNVTLSCEQNLNHDAMYWYRQDPGQGLRLIYYSQIVNDFQKGDIAEGYSVSREKKESFPLTVTSAQKNPTAFYLCASSIKVILDRTTGELFFGEGSRLTVL.

The CDR3: CASSHAPGLAGVRYEQFF. Here the CDR3 DNA reads TGTGCCAGCAGCCACGCTCCAGGACTAGCGGGAGTAAGGTATGAGCAGTTCTTC. The chain carries TRBV3-1 (or the pseudogene TRBV3-2) and TRBJ2-1; 13 bases match TRBD2. The CDR3 totals 18 residues. Per germline, CDR1 LGHDT and CDR2 YNNKEL (reference sequence). Unmatched junction bases numbered 13, after V lost 3 bases and J lost 8 bases.